The next 27 T cell receptor beta chains were all read from a single sample in a study of blood T cell repertoires in COVID-19. Libraries were prepared by immunoSEQ multiplex PCR; TCRdb keeps only in-frame clonotypes and omits some of them. In the table there are 380,000 or so clones, 80% to 90% of which are singletons. Sequencing input: peripheral blood. The receptors shown here come from a man aged 40-50 years with acute or convalescent COVID-19.

This sequence joins TRBV6-5 and TRBJ2-7; the match to TRBD2 covers 7 bases. J gave up 4 bases and V 10 bases, and 16 bases lay outside the gene matches. The CDR3 is made up of 15 amino acids. CDR1 and CDR2 from the germline V gene are MNHEY and SVGAGI. Here the CDR3 reads CATTKARLALYEQYF. CDR3 in DNA: TGTGCCACAACCAAAGCCAGACTAGCTTTGTACGAGCAGTACTTC.

This rearrangement joins TRBV18 to TRBJ1-2; D is possibly TRBD1 (5 bases). CDR1 is KGHSH, CDR2 LQKENI, per germline. This CDR3 comprises 15 residues. Trimming took off 3 bases at V and 3 bases at J, with 14 bases between the two ends. The CDR3 loop reads CASSPYTGRDYGYTF. The CDR3 DNA follows: TGTGCCAGCTCACCGTACACAGGTCGAGACTATGGCTACACCTTC. Supplemented by reference TRBV18 and TRBJ1-2, the full variable domain reads NAGVMQNPRHLVRRRGQEARLRCSPMKGHSHVYWYRQLPEEGLKFMVYLQKENIIDESGMPKERFSAEFPKEGPSILRIQQVVRGDSAAYFCASSPYTGRDYGYTFGSGTRLTVV.

The chain combines TRBV10-3 with TRBJ2-1; 7 positions match TRBD1. The germline V gene encodes CDR1 ENHRY and CDR2 SYGVKD. The CDR3 has 16 residues. Trimming cost V 2 bases and J 0 bases; bases outside gene matches: 4. CDR3 coding DNA: TGTGCCATCAGTGAGGCGACAGGGAGCTCCTACAATGAGCAGTTCTTC. Its translation is CAISEATGSSYNEQFF.

The rearrangement uses TRBV4-3 and TRBJ1-2, with D perhaps TRBD1 (6 bases). There are 14 residues in the CDR3. In germline, CDR1 is LGHNA, CDR2 YSLEER. V lost 4 bases and J 6 bases, leaving 15 bases between the germline ends. In DNA, the CDR3 is TGCGCCAGCAGCCCCAGAGGGGGTGTTGATGGCTACACCTTC. This translates into CASSPRGGVDGYTF.

The chain couples TRBV18 to TRBJ2-6; D ambiguous. This CDR3 contains 17 residues. Germline V gives CDR1 KGHSH, CDR2 LQKENI. Trimming left V 0 bases short and J 0 bases short, with 9 bases between. The CDR3 protein is CASSPPVWSSGANVLTF. As DNA, the CDR3 is TGTGCCAGCTCACCACCAGTGTGGAGCTCTGGGGCCAACGTCCTGACTTTC.

This chain uses TRBV29-1 with TRBJ2-5, with 13 bases lining up with TRBD2. The germline gives CDR1 SQVTM, CDR2 ANQGSEA. Trimming took 6 bases from V and 5 from J; bases not matched to a gene: 6. The CDR3 loop spans 14 amino acids. The CDR3 reads CSVRLAGGQETQYF. CDR3 DNA sequence: TGCAGCGTCAGACTAGCGGGAGGTCAGGAGACCCAGTACTTC.

The chain carries TRBV5-1 and TRBJ2-1; TRBD1 matches at 11 bases. Germline V lookup: CDR1 SGHRS, CDR2 YFSETQ. The CDR3 contains 12 residues. Trimming at V came to 7 bases and at J to 7 bases, leaving 1 base not matched to a gene. CDR3 in amino acids: CASGTGGNEQFF. CDR3 nucleotides: TGCGCCAGCGGGACAGGGGGGAATGAGCAGTTCTTC.

CDR3 sequence (DNA): TGTGCCTTTACTAGGGGGCCCGGGGAGCTGTTTTTT. Residues: CAFTRGPGELFF. The chain links TRBV30 to TRBJ2-2, with TRBD1 matching 7 bases. The CDR3 runs 12 residues. CDR1 and CDR2 (germline): GTSNPN, SVGIG (reference sequence). V dropped 7 bases and J dropped 6; count of bases not matched to a gene: 5.

The chain employs TRBV27 and TRBJ1-6; D is unresolved. V was cut by 3 bases and J by 4 bases, with 10 bases left in between. This CDR3 is 15 amino acids long. Per germline, CDR1 MNHEY and CDR2 SMNVEV (reference sequence). As DNA, the CDR3 is TGTGCCAGCAGTTTTAGTTTTTCATATAATTCACCCCTCCACTTT. Translating it yields CASSFSFSYNSPLHF.

V is TRBV24-1 and J is TRBJ2-7; tentative D call: TRBD2 (5 bases). The germline V gene has CDR1 KGHDR and CDR2 SFDVKD. The CDR3 length is 12 residues. Trimming took 4 bases from V and 3 from J, leaving 6 bases between them. The chain's CDR3 is CATSEAGYEQYF. As DNA, the CDR3 is TGTGCCACCAGTGAGGCGGGCTACGAGCAGTACTTC.

The rearrangement links TRBV5-1 to TRBJ1-1; 7 bases align to TRBD1. The CDR3 is 15 residues long. Per germline, CDR1 SGHRS and CDR2 YFSETQ. The junction had 8 bases not matched to a gene; V was cut back by 5 bases and J by 1 base. The CDR3 nucleotides are TGCGCCAGCAGAGACAGGGTGGCTGAGAACACTGAAGCTTTCTTT. It codes for CASRDRVAENTEAFF.

V is TRBV5-1 and J is TRBJ2-4; D ambiguous. The CDR3 sequence is 15 residues long. From germline, CDR1 is SGHRS and CDR2 YFSETQ. V was cut by 1 base and J by 2 bases, with 10 bases left in between. CDR3 in amino acids: CASSLYEEPKNIQYF. CDR3 coding DNA: TGCGCCAGCAGCTTGTATGAGGAACCCAAAAACATTCAGTACTTC.

V usage is TRBV27 and J usage is TRBJ1-5; the D is unclear. This CDR3 contains 16 residues. V lost 5 bases to trimming and J lost 3 bases, with 17 bases between them. Germline V gives CDR1 MNHEY, CDR2 SMNVEV (reference sequence). This CDR3 is CASSPHAGTINQPQHF. The CDR3 DNA reads as TGTGCCAGCAGTCCCCATGCGGGTACCATCAATCAGCCCCAGCATTTT.

This chain links TRBV5-8 with TRBJ1-1, with 9 bases lining up with TRBD1. Germline trimming cut 3 bases from V and 1 base from J; bases unmatched to any gene: 1. CDR1 SGHTS and CDR2 YDEGEE come from the germline V gene. This CDR3 region has 14 residues. For the CDR3, the DNA is TGTGCCAGCAGCTCGGACAGGGGGAACACTGAAGCTTTCTTT. Translated, it gives CASSSDRGNTEAFF.

This chain links TRBV9 with TRBJ2-1; TRBD2 agrees at 14 bases. The CDR3 contains 15 residues. V shed 0 bases, J shed 8 bases, and the junction held 1 base outside the gene matches. Germline V gene data show CDR1 as SGDLS and CDR2 as YYNGEE. DNA for the CDR3: TGTGCCAGCAGCGTAGCGGGACTAGCGGGAGATGAGCAGTTCTTC. Translated: CASSVAGLAGDEQFF. The full variable domain, rest sourced from reference TRBV9 and TRBJ2-1, is DSGVTQTPKHLITATGQRVTLRCSPRSGDLSVYWYQQSLDQGLQFLIQYYNGEERAKGNILERFSAQQFPDLHSELNLSSLELGDSALYFCASSVAGLAGDEQFFGPGTRLTVL.

The V call is TRBV15, the J call TRBJ2-3, with TRBD2 matching over 7 bases. The CDR3 is made up of 13 amino acids. J was trimmed by 0 bases and V by 6 bases; bases with no gene match: 0. Germline CDR1 reads LNHNV; CDR2 reads YYDKDF (reference sequence). The CDR3 coding sequence is TGTGCCACCAGACTAGCGAGCACAGATACGCAGTATTTT. It yields the protein CATRLASTDTQYF.

The CDR3 DNA is TGTGCCAGCAGCTCCGGGGCCGGGGAGCTGTTTTTT. Amino acid sequence: CASSSGAGELFF. This sequence joins TRBV11-2 and TRBJ2-2; perhaps TRBD2 as D (5 bases). Germline V lookup: CDR1 SGHAT, CDR2 FQNNGV. V was shortened by 4 bases and J by 6 bases, with 6 bases between the two germline ends. The CDR3 extends over 12 amino acids.

CDR3: CATSREEEGGDTYEQYF. The CDR3 bases are TGTGCCACCAGCAGAGAAGAAGAGGGAGGGGATACCTACGAGCAGTACTTC. The chain employs TRBV15 and TRBJ2-7, with 7 bases lining up with TRBD2. The V segment lost 0 bases and the J segment 2 bases; nucleotides outside the gene matches: 10. This CDR3 is built from 17 residues. Germline assignment: CDR1 LNHNV and CDR2 YYDKDF (reference sequence).

The chain has TRBV9 and TRBJ2-2, with D maybe TRBD2 (7 bases). The CDR3 runs to 14 residues. Trimming pared 7 bases from V and 7 bases from J, leaving 17 bases between. Germline V gives CDR1 SGDLS, CDR2 YYNGEE. The CDR3 protein is CASQGRDPFGELFF. As DNA, the CDR3 is TGTGCCAGCCAGGGGAGGGACCCTTTCGGGGAGCTGTTTTTT.

V gene TRBV19 combines with J gene TRBJ2-5; TRBD2 matches at 11 bases. Germline V gene data show CDR1 as LNHDA and CDR2 as SQIVND (reference sequence). The CDR3 runs to 16 residues. The J segment lost 4 bases and the V segment lost 5 bases, leaving 9 bases of the junction unmatched. The CDR3 nucleotides read TGTGCCAGTAGTCAGGGACTAGCGGTGAAGGGAGAGACCCAGTACTTC. Encoded protein: CASSQGLAVKGETQYF.

The chain joins TRBV6-5 to TRBJ1-2, with no clear D. The V and J ends lost 2 bases and 8 bases respectively, with 18 bases between them. The CDR3 has 15 amino acids. Germline V lookup: CDR1 MNHEY, CDR2 SVGAGI. CDR3 residues: CASSYGALGGEGYTF. The CDR3 DNA reads as TGTGCCAGCAGTTACGGCGCTTTGGGAGGTGAGGGCTACACCTTC.

This rearrangement joins TRBV5-8 to TRBJ2-7; D is uncertain. The V end was cut by 6 bases, the J end by 5 bases, with 12 bases between. Germline values: CDR1 SGHTS, CDR2 YDEGEE. CDR3 length: 12 residues. The CDR3 sequence is CASTLSLHEQYF. The DNA for the CDR3 is TGTGCCAGCACCCTTAGCCTCCACGAGCAGTACTTC.

This chain uses TRBV5-1 with TRBJ2-1; perhaps TRBD1 as D (6 bases). Trimming cost V 3 bases and J 5 bases, with 18 bases left between them. The CDR3 has 16 residues. Germline-derived CDR1 and CDR2 are SGHRS and YFSETQ. The CDR3 sequence: CASSSHPNRDNNEQFF. The CDR3 nucleotides are TGCGCCAGCAGCTCGCACCCAAACAGGGATAACAATGAGCAGTTCTTC.

This chain uses TRBV11-1 with TRBJ2-7; weak D call: TRBD1 (5 bases). CDR1 and CDR2 (germline): SGHAT, FQDESV (reference sequence). V was trimmed by 1 base and J by 5 bases, leaving 15 bases between them. There are 15 residues in the CDR3. CDR3 DNA: TGTGCCAGCAGCTTAGAGCAGGGAATGATCAACGAGCAGTACTTC. Protein product: CASSLEQGMINEQYF.

The chain joins TRBV7-6 to TRBJ2-5, with D perhaps TRBD2 (6 bases). The CDR3 has 15 residues. The V and J ends lost 1 base and 5 bases respectively, with 14 bases between them. Germline V gene data show CDR1 as SGHVS and CDR2 as FNYEAQ. DNA of the CDR3: TGTGCCAGCAGCTTAGAGGGACTGGTAACGGAGACCCAGTACTTC. As protein: CASSLEGLVTETQYF.

The V and J genes are TRBV24-1 and TRBJ2-1; 11 bases map to TRBD2. This CDR3 has 18 amino acids. Germline V CDR1 and CDR2: KGHDR, SFDVKD. The J segment lost 0 bases and the V segment lost 1 base, leaving 4 bases of the junction unmatched. The CDR3 coding sequence is TGTGCCACCAGTGATTTCTTAGCGGGAGGGCCCTCCTACAATGAGCAGTTCTTC. Protein product: CATSDFLAGGPSYNEQFF.

This sequence joins TRBV5-4 and TRBJ1-4; no reliable D call. V was trimmed by 0 bases and J by 7 bases, leaving 7 bases between them. Germline values: CDR1 SGHNT, CDR2 YYREEE (reference sequence). This CDR3 is 13 amino acids long. The CDR3 coding sequence is TGTGCCAGCAGCTTGGGAGAATTTGAAAAACTGTTTTTT. Translation: CASSLGEFEKLFF.